This record concerns one T cell receptor (beta chain) sequence. In germline, CDR1 is SGHAT, CDR2 FQNNGV. V was trimmed by 4 bases and J by 9 bases, leaving 7 bases between them. This CDR3 spans 11 amino acids. The data belong to a study of response to subunit inactivated influenza vaccine. Each CDR3 protein gets one entry after TCRdb re-called the RT-PCR reads with MiXCR. The data contain over 150,000 distinct CDR3 sequences, under 15% of them seen just once; the ten biggest clones take up approximately 24%. This rearrangement joins TRBV11-2 to TRBJ2-1, with D unclear. This sequence originates from a man over 45 who received an inactivated influenza vaccine. Sequencing was performed on CD8+ T cells sorted from PBMCs, taken 4 to 6 days after vaccination. CDR3 sequence reads: CASSSWGEQFF. CDR3 in DNA: TGTGCCAGCAGCTCTTGGGGTGAGCAGTTCTTC.